Each of the 24 T cell receptor beta chains below was sequenced from the same sample in a study of cytomegalovirus exposure and HLA in healthy donors. With 60 Vbeta and 13 Jbeta primers, the PCR was carried out. Data came from immunoSEQ multiplex PCR; TCRdb stores just in-frame clones and leaves some out. The profile shows around 130,000 clones, about 82% of them singletons. The sample consisted of PBMCs. The receptors stem from a man aged 30 to 45 in good health and CMV-seronegative.

The chain links TRBV28 to TRBJ2-7, with TRBD1 as a possible D gene (5 bases). Between the trimmed V and J ends, which lost 5 bases and 0 bases, there was a span of 8 bases. The germline CDR1 and CDR2 sequences are MDHEN and SYDVKM. This CDR3 contains 13 residues. The CDR3 here is CASSTGSSYEQYF. CDR3 nucleotide sequence: TGTGCCAGCAGTACAGGTAGCTCCTACGAGCAGTACTTC.

The rearrangement uses TRBV5-4 and TRBJ1-3, with 7 bases that match TRBD1. The V and J ends lost 1 base and 2 bases, in that order; junction bases with no gene match: 0. The CDR3 is 14 residues long. CDR1 and CDR2 (germline): SGHNT, YYREEE (reference sequence). The CDR3 is CASSLQGAGNTIYF. Here the CDR3 DNA reads TGTGCCAGCAGCTTGCAGGGGGCTGGAAACACCATATATTTT.

This clone occurred a few times. DNA for the CDR3: TGTGCCAGCAGCAAATTCAGGGTTCTCACGATGAACACTGAAGCTTTCTTT. Protein product: CASSKFRVLTMNTEAFF. The chain has TRBV21-1 and TRBJ1-1; the table's D call, TRBD1, has no DNA check behind it. TRBV21-1 is a known pseudogene. CDR3 length: 17 amino acids.

This rearrangement joins TRBV20-1 to TRBJ1-1; TRBD1 is a possible D gene (5 bases). The CDR3 spans 11 residues. Germline assignment: CDR1 DFQATT and CDR2 SNEGSKA (reference sequence). V lost 7 bases and J lost 4, with 10 bases in between. The CDR3 bases are TGCAGTGGGGAGGGGAGCACTGAAGCTTTCTTT. Protein: CSGEGSTEAFF.

J is TRBJ1-1 and V is TRBV28; D not resolved. The CDR3 totals 14 residues. Looked up from germline, CDR1 is MDHEN and CDR2 is SYDVKM. Trimming removed 2 bases at V and 6 bases at J, with 13 bases between. CDR3 sequence: CASSLVPSVAEAFF. The CDR3 DNA reads as TGTGCCAGCAGTTTAGTCCCTTCGGTGGCTGAAGCTTTCTTT.

Details on this clone: The sample carries other DNA sequences with the same CDR3. The CDR3: CASSLGGGETQYF. The CDR3 DNA reads TGCGCCAGCAGCTTGGGAGGGGGAGAGACCCAGTACTTC. This chain links TRBV5-1 with TRBJ2-5, with a weak D call TRBD1 (6 bases). Germline V lookup: CDR1 SGHRS, CDR2 YFSETQ. This CDR3 spans 13 amino acids. V was cut by 0 bases and J by 4 bases, with 7 bases left in between.

The chain combines TRBV10-3 with TRBJ2-3, with D perhaps matching TRBD2 (5 bases). V shed 7 bases and J shed 5 bases, with 7 bases lying between them. From germline, CDR1 is ENHRY and CDR2 SYGVKD. CDR3 size: 11 residues. The CDR3 DNA sequence: TGTGCCATCACGAGCGGAGATACGCAGTATTTT. Its protein is CAITSGDTQYF.

This chain links TRBV9 with TRBJ2-6, with D possibly matching TRBD2 (6 bases). V shed 2 bases and J shed 0 bases, with 15 bases lying between them. This CDR3 comprises 18 residues. Per germline, CDR1 SGDLS and CDR2 YYNGEE. CDR3 nucleotide sequence: TGTGCCAGCAGCGTGGGCGGGACGTTCGCCTCTGGGGCCAACGTCCTGACTTTC. Amino acids: CASSVGGTFASGANVLTF.

The J gene is TRBJ2-3, the V gene TRBV9; 10 nucleotides match TRBD1. The V segment lost 4 bases and the J segment 15 bases; nucleotides outside the gene matches: 20. The CDR3 has 16 amino acids. Germline assignment: CDR1 SGDLS and CDR2 YYNGEE. DNA of the CDR3: TGTGCCAGCAGCCCTCGGGGAGGACAGGGGGAACCCTTGGCCTATTTT. This translates into CASSPRGGQGEPLAYF.

The chain carries TRBV21-1 and TRBJ1-1; TRBD1 is the table's D call, not checked against the DNA. TRBV21-1 is recorded as a pseudogene. This CDR3 has 14 residues. The CDR3 DNA is TGTGCCAGCAGCAAACGACAGATGAACACTGAAGCTTTCTTT. Translated: CASSKRQMNTEAFF.

V usage is TRBV15 and J usage is TRBJ1-2; a weak D match, TRBD1 (5 bases). Trimming left V 1 base short and J 4 bases short, with 13 bases between. The CDR3 loop spans 15 amino acids. In germline, CDR1 is LNHNV, CDR2 YYDKDF (reference sequence). This CDR3 reads CATSRGRQGIYGYTF. Here the CDR3 DNA reads TGTGCCACCAGCAGAGGTCGCCAGGGAATCTATGGCTACACCTTC.

The J gene is TRBJ1-2, the V gene TRBV20-1; no firm D call. The CDR3 covers 11 residues. V lost 3 bases and J 8 bases, leaving 10 bases between the germline ends. CDR1 DFQATT and CDR2 SNEGSKA come from the germline V gene (reference sequence). CDR3 region: CSASRTVGYTF. CDR3 bases: TGCAGTGCTAGTAGAACTGTGGGCTACACCTTC.

The chain couples TRBV5-1 to TRBJ2-2; D not resolved. Germline CDR1 reads SGHRS; CDR2 reads YFSETQ. This CDR3 contains 16 residues. Deletions cut 0 bases from V and 3 bases from J, with 12 bases between. CDR3 sequence: CASSLGSGGDTGELFF. CDR3 bases: TGCGCCAGCAGCTTGGGTTCGGGTGGTGACACCGGGGAGCTGTTTTTT.

V and J are TRBV14 and TRBJ1-1; D remains ambiguous. This CDR3 has 13 amino acids. Trimming pared 4 bases from V and 1 base from J, leaving 7 bases between. Looked up from germline, CDR1 is SGHDN and CDR2 is FVKESK. In DNA, the CDR3 is TGTGCCAGCAGCCCAACATGGAACACTGAAGCTTTCTTT. It specifies CASSPTWNTEAFF.

This rearrangement joins TRBV5-1 to TRBJ2-7, with 13 bases fitting TRBD2. The CDR3 covers 14 residues. Trimming took 7 bases from V and 3 from J; bases not matched to a gene: 4. The V gene's germline CDR1 is SGHRS and CDR2 YFSETQ. The chain's CDR3 is CASATSGRIYEQYF. Written as DNA, the CDR3 is TGCGCCAGCGCGACTAGCGGGAGGATCTACGAGCAGTACTTC.

The chain combines TRBV18 with TRBJ2-3; tentative D call: TRBD2 (7 bases). There are 15 residues in the CDR3. Deletions cut 1 base from V and 4 bases from J, with 12 bases between. The germline CDR1 and CDR2 sequences are KGHSH and LQKENI. The CDR3 nucleotides are TGTGCCAGCTCACCACTCGGCGGGGGCCCAGATACGCAGTATTTT. Its protein product is CASSPLGGGPDTQYF.

The chain employs TRBV6-6 and TRBJ2-5; 7 bases agree with TRBD2. CDR1 and CDR2 from the germline V gene are MNHNY and SVGAGI (reference sequence). Trimming at V came to 4 bases and at J to 13 bases, leaving 12 bases not matched to a gene. The CDR3 loop spans 13 amino acids. The CDR3 coding sequence is TGTGCCAGCAGTTCCCGGACTAGTTCAGCGCGGTACTTC. It specifies CASSSRTSSARYF.

This clone was seen a single time. The rearrangement uses TRBV15 and TRBJ1-2; TRBD1 matches 8 bases. The CDR3 length is 14 residues. J lost 8 bases, V lost 5 bases, and 10 bases had no gene match. The germline V gene has CDR1 LNHNV and CDR2 YYDKDF (reference sequence). CDR3 loop: CATSEGQGAGGYTF. The CDR3 nucleotides read TGTGCCACCAGCGAAGGACAGGGCGCCGGCGGCTACACCTTC. The whole variable domain, remainder taken from reference TRBV15 and TRBJ1-2, is DAMVIQNPRYQVTQFGKPVTLSCSQTLNHNVMYWYQQKSSQAPKLLFHYYDKDFNNEADTPDNFQSRRPNTSFCFLDIRSPGLGDTAMYLCATSEGQGAGGYTFGSGTRLTVV.

The gene calls are TRBV5-6 and TRBJ1-4; D might be TRBD1 (5 bases). The CDR3 has 18 residues. V was shortened by 0 bases and J by 4 bases, with 19 bases between the two germline ends. Germline values: CDR1 SGHDT, CDR2 YYEEEE. DNA for the CDR3: TGTGCCAGCAGCTTGGAAGTCGCGGCGGGGGGATATAATGAAAAACTGTTTTTT. Translating it yields CASSLEVAAGGYNEKLFF.

V and J are TRBV18 and TRBJ2-4; D might be TRBD2 (8 bases). The CDR3 runs to 18 residues. Germline values: CDR1 KGHSH, CDR2 LQKENI. Trimming removed 4 bases at V and 3 bases at J, with 22 bases between. The CDR3 loop is CASSLGLGGVRDKNIQYF. Here the CDR3 DNA reads TGTGCCAGCTCACTGGGACTAGGGGGCGTTCGGGACAAAAACATTCAGTACTTC.

The genes are TRBV11-3 and TRBJ2-2, with a possible D match to TRBD2 (5 bases). Trimming removed 2 bases from V and 2 bases from J, with 12 bases in between. CDR1 and CDR2 (germline): SGHNT, YENEEA. The CDR3 is 16 residues long. CDR3 sequence reads: CASSLLSGKNTGELFF. The CDR3 nucleotides are TGTGCCAGCAGCTTATTGTCGGGAAAAAACACCGGGGAGCTGTTTTTT. The full variable domain, completed using reference TRBV11-3 and TRBJ2-2, is EAGVVQSPRYKIIEKKQPVAFWCNPISGHNTLYWYLQNLGQGPELLIRYENEEAVDDSQLPKDRFSAERLKGVDSTLKIQPAELGDSAVYLCASSLLSGKNTGELFFGEGSRLTVL.

The CDR3 nucleotides read TGTGCCAGCAGCCCAGGACTAGCGGGAGTTTCCTACAATGAGCAGTTCTTC. Protein sequence: CASSPGLAGVSYNEQFF. V usage is TRBV11-2 and J usage is TRBJ2-1, with 13 positions matching TRBD2. The germline V gene has CDR1 SGHAT and CDR2 FQNNGV. Losses at the gene ends were 5 bases for V and 1 base for J; bases not matched to a gene: 5. The CDR3 runs 17 residues.

The chain combines TRBV28 with TRBJ1-5; tentatively, D is TRBD1 (6 bases). V was cut by 2 bases and J by 4 bases, with 12 bases left in between. CDR1 is MDHEN, CDR2 SYDVKM, per germline. The CDR3 runs to 15 residues. The CDR3 DNA follows: TGTGCCAGCAGTTTACCCCAGGGGTGGAATCAGCCCCAGCATTTT. Amino acids: CASSLPQGWNQPQHF. Full variable domain (missing parts from reference TRBV28 and TRBJ1-5): DVKVTQSSRYLVKRTGEKVFLECVQDMDHENMFWYRQDPGLGLRLIYFSYDVKMKEKGDIPEGYSVSREKKERFSLILESASTNQTSMYLCASSLPQGWNQPQHFGDGTRLSIL.

The genes are TRBV18 and TRBJ1-4; maybe TRBD1 (6 bases). This CDR3 region has 14 residues. Germline V gives CDR1 KGHSH, CDR2 LQKENI. Trimming took off 6 bases at V and 6 bases at J, with 14 bases between the two ends. The CDR3 region is CASSHIHRDEKLFF. CDR3 bases: TGTGCCAGCTCCCACATTCACAGGGATGAAAAACTGTTTTTT.